The 25 T cell receptor beta chains below were found in one sample sequenced in a study of Ad26.COV2.S vaccination and SARS-CoV-2 variants (dated by TCRdb to about 2021). The label giving this sample's treatment or condition can be read as: roughly 19 received Ad26.COV2.S at low or high dose, single or two shots; a few received placebo; per-sample allocation not given. For vaccine and placebo recipients, the sequenced repertoires came from samples collected on day 63 after the first injection. Preparation of the library involved the immunoSEQ multiplex PCR assay. TCRdb re-hosts the immuneACCESS table, in-frame sequences only. Its copies lack some clones; in the studies checked, an unresolved V gene accounts for under half of them, and the cause for the rest is not known. The sample profile shows some 390,000 clones; 80% to 90% of them were found once. 3.5% of the sample is in the top ten clones.

Sequencing used peripheral blood, obtained in a trial of Ad26.COV2.S vaccine versus placebo. These receptors all come from a person aged 18-65 years who received the Ad26.COV2.S COVID-19 vaccine or a placebo.

The chain combines TRBV2 with TRBJ1-3; no clear D gene. The V and J ends lost 0 bases and 10 bases respectively, with 13 bases between them. The germline V gene has CDR1 SNHLY and CDR2 FYNNEI. This CDR3 has 14 amino acids. CDR3 coding DNA: TGTGCCAGCAGTGAAGCCCTCCACGGGGTTACCATATATTTT. Translating it yields CASSEALHGVTIYF.

The CDR3: CASSPEGQETQYF. In nucleotides, the CDR3 is TGTGCCAGCAGTCCGGAGGGACAAGAGACCCAGTACTTC. This rearrangement joins TRBV5-6 to TRBJ2-5, with a tentative D call TRBD2 (6 bases). This CDR3 comprises 13 residues. The germline V and J ends were trimmed by 5 bases and 2 bases, with 10 bases remaining between them. Germline V lookup: CDR1 SGHDT, CDR2 YYEEEE.

The CDR3 is CASRGTGSYNEQFF. The CDR3 nucleotides read TGTGCCAGCAGGGGGACAGGGTCCTACAATGAGCAGTTCTTC. The rearrangement joins TRBV6-5 to TRBJ2-1, with TRBD1 matching 9 bases. The CDR3 runs 14 residues. With 6 bases clipped from V and 1 base from J, the junction kept 1 base outside the gene matches. The germline gives CDR1 MNHEY, CDR2 SVGAGI.

V and J are TRBV19 and TRBJ1-1; D perhaps matches TRBD1 (6 bases). Trimming shortened V by 6 bases and J by 2 bases, and 10 bases separated the two germline ends. Looked up from germline, CDR1 is LNHDA and CDR2 is SQIVND (reference sequence). This CDR3 has 13 residues. This CDR3 reads CASRAQGNTEAFF. DNA for the CDR3: TGTGCCAGTAGGGCACAGGGAAACACTGAAGCTTTCTTT.

The J gene is TRBJ1-5, the V gene TRBV19; D perhaps matches TRBD1 (5 bases). Germline values: CDR1 LNHDA, CDR2 SQIVND (reference sequence). Between the trimmed V and J ends, which lost 8 bases and 5 bases, there was a span of 13 bases. This CDR3 spans 13 amino acids. Here the CDR3 reads CASGRQGDQPQHF. The CDR3 bases are TGTGCCAGTGGTAGGCAGGGCGATCAGCCCCAGCATTTT.

The chain combines TRBV5-4 with TRBJ1-2; 10 bases are shared with TRBD1. The CDR3 consists of 14 residues. V trimming: 4 bases; J trimming: 8 bases; junction bases outside the gene matches: 8. Germline V gene data show CDR1 as SGHNT and CDR2 as YYREEE (reference sequence). This CDR3 is CASSGRDRGLGYTF. The CDR3 DNA reads as TGTGCCAGCAGCGGCCGGGACAGGGGTCTCGGCTACACCTTC.

The gene calls are TRBV6-6 and TRBJ1-5; a weak D match, TRBD1 (5 bases). There are 13 residues in the CDR3. Between the trimmed V and J ends, which lost 2 bases and 5 bases, there was a span of 7 bases. Germline V gene data show CDR1 as MNHNY and CDR2 as SVGAGI (reference sequence). The CDR3 is CASSYQGDQPQHF. CDR3 DNA sequence: TGTGCCAGCAGTTACCAGGGAGATCAGCCCCAGCATTTT.

This sequence joins TRBV27 and TRBJ1-5, with a possible D match to TRBD1 (5 bases). V was pared by 2 bases and J by 5 bases, with 10 bases between. CDR3 length: 14 residues. The germline V gene encodes CDR1 MNHEY and CDR2 SMNVEV (reference sequence). The CDR3 bases are TGTGCCAGCAGTTTACAGGGAGGCGATCAGCCCCAGCATTTT. Its translation: CASSLQGGDQPQHF.

The V and J genes are TRBV5-1 and TRBJ1-2; perhaps TRBD1 as D (6 bases). Germline CDR1 and CDR2: SGHRS and YFSETQ. Trimming removed 4 bases at V and 3 bases at J, with 16 bases between. This CDR3 is built from 15 residues. CDR3 in amino acids: CASSPQRAGDYGYTF. The CDR3 bases are TGCGCCAGCAGCCCCCAGAGGGCAGGGGACTATGGCTACACCTTC. Full variable domain (rest looked up from reference TRBV5-1 and TRBJ1-2): KAGVTQTPRYLIKTRGQQVTLSCSPISGHRSVSWYQQTPGQGLQFLFEYFSETQRNKGNFPGRFSGRQFSNSRSEMNVSTLELGDSALYLCASSPQRAGDYGYTFGSGTRLTVV.

The rearrangement uses TRBV4-1 and TRBJ1-4, with no clear D. With 4 bases removed from V and 10 bases from J, the gap between germline ends came to 16 bases. The V gene's germline CDR1 is MGHRA and CDR2 YSYEKL. The CDR3 length is 14 residues. The CDR3 bases are TGCGCCAGCAGCCCTGACCTGAATGGACGAAAACTGTTTTTT. Its translation: CASSPDLNGRKLFF.

The V gene is TRBV21-1, the J gene TRBJ1-4. TRBV21-1 is a listed pseudogene. The CDR3 totals 17 residues. The CDR3 reads CASSKGWDLFANEKLFF. CDR3 nucleotides: TGTGCCAGCAGCAAAGGCTGGGACTTATTCGCTAATGAAAAACTGTTTTTT.

CDR3 in amino acids: CASSLERGRELFF. CDR3 DNA: TGCGCCAGCAGCTTGGAAAGGGGCCGGGAGCTGTTTTTT. The V gene is TRBV5-1, the J gene TRBJ2-2; perhaps TRBD1 as D (5 bases). CDR3 length: 13 amino acids. Trimming shortened V by 0 bases and J by 9 bases, and 9 bases separated the two germline ends. Germline V lookup: CDR1 SGHRS, CDR2 YFSETQ.

J is TRBJ2-7 and V is TRBV4-1, with TRBD1 as a possible D gene (6 bases). There are 15 residues in the CDR3. From germline, CDR1 is MGHRA and CDR2 YSYEKL. Trimming removed 0 bases from V and 0 bases from J, with 9 bases in between. In nucleotides, the CDR3 is TGCGCCAGCAGCCAAGACAGGGGTTACTCCTACGAGCAGTACTTC. It specifies CASSQDRGYSYEQYF.

The chain recombines TRBV2 with TRBJ1-2; 10 bases are a match to TRBD1. The trim removed 6 bases at V and 2 bases at J, leaving 6 bases unmatched. Germline CDR1 is SNHLY and CDR2 is FYNNEI. This CDR3 spans 15 amino acids. This chain's CDR3 is CASRGTGDGNYGYTF. The CDR3 bases are TGTGCCAGCAGGGGGACAGGGGACGGAAACTATGGCTACACCTTC. The full variable domain, its missing parts supplied by reference TRBV2 and TRBJ1-2, is EPEVTQTPSHQVTQMGQEVILRCVPISNHLYFYWYRQILGQKVEFLVSFYNNEISEKSEIFDDQFSVERPDGSNFTLKIRSTKLEDSAMYFCASRGTGDGNYGYTFGSGTRLTVV.

The gene calls are TRBV6-2 or TRBV6-3 and TRBJ2-7; the D gene is possibly TRBD1 (6 bases). This CDR3 comprises 15 residues. With 0 bases removed from V and 1 base from J, the gap between germline ends came to 10 bases. Per the germline V gene, CDR1 is MNHEY and CDR2 is SVGEGT. Here the CDR3 reads CASSYSKTGSYEQYF. CDR3 bases: TGTGCCAGCAGTTACTCGAAAACAGGGTCCTACGAGCAGTACTTC.

The chain employs TRBV3-1 (or the pseudogene TRBV3-2) and TRBJ2-7; 11 nucleotides line up with TRBD2. The CDR3 is 16 amino acids. The V and J ends lost 3 bases and 5 bases, in that order; junction bases with no gene match: 9. Germline V lookup: CDR1 LGHDT, CDR2 YNNKEL (reference sequence). DNA of the CDR3: TGTGCCAGCAGCCAGGCTACTAGCGGGGGAGAAGACGAGCAGTACTTC. Translation gives CASSQATSGGEDEQYF.

The chain employs TRBV7-8 and TRBJ1-1; D possibly corresponds to TRBD1 (6 bases). The CDR3 is 13 residues long. From germline, CDR1 is SGHVS and CDR2 FQNEAQ. Trimming stripped 2 bases from V and 7 bases from J, with 11 bases between. The CDR3, as DNA: TGTGCCAGCAGCTTAAGGGGGAGGGATGAAGCTTTCTTT. Translating it yields CASSLRGRDEAFF. Full variable domain (rest looked up from reference TRBV7-8 and TRBJ1-1): GAGVSQSPRYKVAKRGQDVALRCDPISGHVSLFWYQQALGQGPEFLTYFQNEAQLDKSGLPSDRFFAERPEGSVSTLKIQRTQQEDSAVYLCASSLRGRDEAFFGQGTRLTVV.

This chain uses TRBV2 with TRBJ2-5; 9 nucleotides align to TRBD2. CDR1 is SNHLY, CDR2 FYNNEI, per germline. The CDR3 length is 15 residues. Trimming removed 6 bases from V and 2 bases from J; junction bases left unmatched: 7. CDR3 loop: CASRRAGGTQETQYF. The CDR3, as DNA: TGTGCCAGCAGACGTGCGGGGGGGACTCAAGAGACCCAGTACTTC.

J is TRBJ2-1 and V is TRBV9, with 7 bases matching TRBD2. The CDR3 covers 14 residues. Germline V gene lookup returns CDR1 SGDLS and CDR2 YYNGEE. V lost 2 bases and J lost 9; bases outside the gene matches: 8. The CDR3 coding sequence is TGTGCCAGCAGCGTGATGACTAGCTTGGGTGAGCAGTTCTTC. Protein sequence: CASSVMTSLGEQFF.

This chain connects TRBV30 to TRBJ2-1; maybe TRBD1 (6 bases). The CDR3 contains 11 residues. Germline CDR1 is GTSNPN and CDR2 is SVGIG (reference sequence). The V end was cut by 0 bases, the J end by 10 bases, with 7 bases between. CDR3 in DNA: TGTGCCTGGAGTGTAGGGGGAGAGCAGTTCTTC. It translates to CAWSVGGEQFF.

V and J are TRBV2 and TRBJ1-1; the D gene is possibly TRBD1 (5 bases). The CDR3 runs to 13 residues. Germline CDR1 and CDR2: SNHLY and FYNNEI. V was cut by 8 bases and J by 4 bases, with 14 bases left in between. Here the CDR3 reads CASPARVVTEAFF. In DNA, the CDR3 is TGTGCCAGCCCGGCCAGGGTCGTCACTGAAGCTTTCTTT.

The chain is built from TRBV18 and TRBJ2-7; 9 bases map to TRBD1. Trimming cost V 3 bases and J 6 bases; bases outside gene matches: 6. CDR1 and CDR2 (germline): KGHSH, LQKENI. There are 14 residues in the CDR3. The CDR3 is CASSPGTGPTEQYF. CDR3 nucleotide sequence: TGTGCCAGCTCACCGGGGACAGGGCCTACCGAGCAGTACTTC.

The chain carries TRBV11-2 and TRBJ1-4; possibly TRBD1 for D (6 bases). The CDR3 has 15 residues. V lost 5 bases to trimming and J lost 0 bases, with 10 bases between them. Germline-derived CDR1 and CDR2 are SGHAT and FQNNGV. The CDR3: CASSARTATNEKLFF. In DNA form, the CDR3 reads TGTGCCAGCAGCGCCCGGACAGCAACTAATGAAAAACTGTTTTTT.

The rearrangement uses TRBV10-3 and TRBJ2-1; D may be TRBD1 or TRBD2 (5 bases each). CDR1 and CDR2 from the germline V gene are ENHRY and SYGVKD. This CDR3 spans 16 amino acids. V lost 3 bases to trimming and J lost 6 bases, with 18 bases between them. The CDR3: CAISDGWGSPRNEQFF. CDR3 DNA sequence: TGTGCCATCAGTGATGGATGGGGGTCCCCCCGCAATGAGCAGTTCTTC.

The chain couples TRBV19 to TRBJ2-5, with 7 positions matching TRBD2. The J segment lost 7 bases and the V segment lost 7 bases, leaving 6 bases of the junction unmatched. Germline V gene data show CDR1 as LNHDA and CDR2 as SQIVND (reference sequence). This CDR3 spans 12 amino acids. The CDR3 region is CASKDWGGTQYF. In DNA form, the CDR3 reads TGTGCCAGTAAAGACTGGGGGGGGACCCAGTACTTC.